This T cell receptor (beta chain) was documented in a study of blood T cell repertoires in COVID-19. Study in general: Both acute and convalescent COVID-19 samples were obtained from the United States, Italy and Spain. PBMCs, B-cell-depleted T cells, or T cells provided the cDNA or gDNA that made up the material.

CDR3 size: 14 residues. Per germline, CDR1 LNHDA and CDR2 SQIVND (reference sequence). The J segment lost 2 bases and the V segment lost 8 bases, leaving 7 bases of the junction unmatched. Seattle-derived patients entered the study during active infection and were followed longitudinally. Authors' methods: Researchers report that nucleated cell counts were estimated from reference gene primer amplification. Assay used: immunoSEQ multiplex PCR; TCRdb lists only in-frame clones, some missing. Clonal size and the V and J genes are those of that table, whereas D and trimming came from the DNA. The repertoire holds 250,000 to 300,000 clones, with more than 85% as singletons.

The clonotype comes from a woman aged 60-75 years with COVID-19, enrolled during active disease. The material sequenced was peripheral blood. This chain uses TRBV19 with TRBJ2-7, with 9 bases matching TRBD1. Here the CDR3 reads CASADRGTAYEQYF. The CDR3 nucleotides read TGTGCCAGTGCGGACAGGGGAACTGCCTACGAGCAGTACTTC. Full variable domain (rest looked up from reference TRBV19 and TRBJ2-7): DGGITQSPKYLFRKEGQNVTLSCEQNLNHDAMYWYRQDPGQGLRLIYYSQIVNDFQKGDIAEGYSVSREKKESFPLTVTSAQKNPTAFYLCASADRGTAYEQYFGPGTRLTVT.